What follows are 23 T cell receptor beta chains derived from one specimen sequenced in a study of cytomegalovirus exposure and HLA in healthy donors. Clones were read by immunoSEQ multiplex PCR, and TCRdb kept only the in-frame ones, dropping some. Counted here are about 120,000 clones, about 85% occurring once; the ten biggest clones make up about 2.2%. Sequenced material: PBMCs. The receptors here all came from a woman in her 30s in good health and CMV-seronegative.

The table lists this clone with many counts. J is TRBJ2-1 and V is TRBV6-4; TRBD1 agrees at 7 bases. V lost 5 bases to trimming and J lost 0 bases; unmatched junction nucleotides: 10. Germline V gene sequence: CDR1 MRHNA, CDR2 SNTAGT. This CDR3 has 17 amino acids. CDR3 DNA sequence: TGTGCCAGCAGTCCCTTCCGGAGACAGGGCTCCTACAATGAGCAGTTCTTC. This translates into CASSPFRRQGSYNEQFF.

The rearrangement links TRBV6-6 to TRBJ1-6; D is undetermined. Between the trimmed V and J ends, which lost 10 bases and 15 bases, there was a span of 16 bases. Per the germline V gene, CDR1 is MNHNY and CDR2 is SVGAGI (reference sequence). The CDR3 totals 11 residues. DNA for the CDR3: TGTGCCACCCTCTTTTCCAGGTTCCTCCACTTT. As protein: CATLFSRFLHF.

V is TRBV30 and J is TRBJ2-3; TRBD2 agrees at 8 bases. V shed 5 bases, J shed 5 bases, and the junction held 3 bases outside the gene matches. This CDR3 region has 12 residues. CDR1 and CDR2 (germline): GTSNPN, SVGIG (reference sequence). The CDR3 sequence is CAWRGGGDTQYF. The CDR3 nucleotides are TGTGCCTGGCGGGGGGGTGGAGATACGCAGTATTTT.

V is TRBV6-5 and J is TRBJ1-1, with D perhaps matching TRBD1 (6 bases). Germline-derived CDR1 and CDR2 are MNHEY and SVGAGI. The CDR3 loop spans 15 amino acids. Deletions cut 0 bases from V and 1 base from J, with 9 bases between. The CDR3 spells CASSYSGAPNTEAFF. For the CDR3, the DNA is TGTGCCAGCAGTTACTCGGGGGCTCCGAACACTGAAGCTTTCTTT.

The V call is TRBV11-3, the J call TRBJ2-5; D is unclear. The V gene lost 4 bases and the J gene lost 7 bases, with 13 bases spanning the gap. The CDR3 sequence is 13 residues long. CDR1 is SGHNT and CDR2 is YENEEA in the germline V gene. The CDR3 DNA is TGTGCCAGCAGCTCCTCCGCCCCGGGGACCCAGTACTTC. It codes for CASSSSAPGTQYF.

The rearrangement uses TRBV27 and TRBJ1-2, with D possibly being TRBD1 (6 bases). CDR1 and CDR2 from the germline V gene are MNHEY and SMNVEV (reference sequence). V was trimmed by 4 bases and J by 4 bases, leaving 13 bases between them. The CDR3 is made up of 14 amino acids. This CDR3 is CASSSLQGFYGYTF. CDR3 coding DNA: TGTGCCAGCAGTTCCCTACAGGGATTCTATGGCTACACCTTC.

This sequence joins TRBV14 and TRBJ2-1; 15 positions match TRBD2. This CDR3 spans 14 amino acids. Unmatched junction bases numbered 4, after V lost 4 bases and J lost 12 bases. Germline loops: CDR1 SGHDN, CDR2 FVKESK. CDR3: CASSPGLAGGGQFF. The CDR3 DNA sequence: TGTGCCAGCAGCCCGGGACTAGCGGGGGGTGGGCAGTTCTTC.

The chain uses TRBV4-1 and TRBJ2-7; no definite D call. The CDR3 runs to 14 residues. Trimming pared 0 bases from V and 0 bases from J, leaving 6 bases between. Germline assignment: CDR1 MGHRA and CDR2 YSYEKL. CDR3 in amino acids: CASSQDPLSYEQYF. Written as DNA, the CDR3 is TGCGCCAGCAGCCAAGATCCCCTCTCCTACGAGCAGTACTTC.

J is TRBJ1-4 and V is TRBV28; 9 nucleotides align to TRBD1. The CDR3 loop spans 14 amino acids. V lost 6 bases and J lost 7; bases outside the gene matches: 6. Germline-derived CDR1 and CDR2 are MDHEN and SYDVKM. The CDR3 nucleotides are TGTGCCAGCAGACCCGGGACAGGGCCTGAAAAACTGTTTTTT. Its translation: CASRPGTGPEKLFF. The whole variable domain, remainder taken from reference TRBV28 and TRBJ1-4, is DVKVTQSSRYLVKRTGEKVFLECVQDMDHENMFWYRQDPGLGLRLIYFSYDVKMKEKGDIPEGYSVSREKKERFSLILESASTNQTSMYLCASRPGTGPEKLFFGSGTQLSVL.

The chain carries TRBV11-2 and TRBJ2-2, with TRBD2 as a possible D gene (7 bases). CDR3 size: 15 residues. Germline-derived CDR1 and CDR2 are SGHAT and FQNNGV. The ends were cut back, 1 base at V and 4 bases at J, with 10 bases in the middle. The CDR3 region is CASSLVGGPTGELFF. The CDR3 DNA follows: TGTGCCAGCAGCTTAGTCGGGGGGCCCACCGGGGAGCTGTTTTTT.

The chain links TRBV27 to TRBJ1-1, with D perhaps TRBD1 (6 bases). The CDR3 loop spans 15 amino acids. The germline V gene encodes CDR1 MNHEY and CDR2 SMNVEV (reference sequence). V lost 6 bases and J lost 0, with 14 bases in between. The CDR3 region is CASRRTGHMNTEAFF. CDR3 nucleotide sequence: TGTGCCAGCAGACGCACAGGGCACATGAACACTGAAGCTTTCTTT.

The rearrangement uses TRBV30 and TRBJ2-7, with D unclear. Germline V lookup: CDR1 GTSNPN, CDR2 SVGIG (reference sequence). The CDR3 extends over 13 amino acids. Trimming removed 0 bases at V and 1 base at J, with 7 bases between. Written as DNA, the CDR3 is TGTGCCTGGAGTGTGGGCATGTCCTACGAGCAGTACTTC. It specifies CAWSVGMSYEQYF.

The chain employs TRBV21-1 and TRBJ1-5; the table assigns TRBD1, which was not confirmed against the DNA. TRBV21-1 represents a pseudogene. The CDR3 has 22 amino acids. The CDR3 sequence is CASGYYRRDRGRRINSNQPQHF. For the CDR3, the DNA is TGTGCCAGCGGTTACTACCGTCGGGACAGGGGCCGCAGAATTAATAGCAATCAGCCCCAGCATTTT.

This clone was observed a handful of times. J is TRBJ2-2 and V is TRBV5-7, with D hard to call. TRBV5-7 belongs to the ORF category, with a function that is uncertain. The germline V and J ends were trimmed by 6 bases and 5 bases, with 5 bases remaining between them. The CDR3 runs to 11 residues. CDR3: CASTITGELFF. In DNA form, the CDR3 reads TGTGCCAGCACCATTACCGGGGAGCTGTTTTTT.

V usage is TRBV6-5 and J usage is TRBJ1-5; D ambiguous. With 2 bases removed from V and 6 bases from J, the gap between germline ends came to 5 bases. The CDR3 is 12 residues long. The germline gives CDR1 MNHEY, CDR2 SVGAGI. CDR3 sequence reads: CASSYGRQPQHF. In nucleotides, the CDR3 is TGTGCCAGCAGTTACGGCCGTCAGCCCCAGCATTTT.

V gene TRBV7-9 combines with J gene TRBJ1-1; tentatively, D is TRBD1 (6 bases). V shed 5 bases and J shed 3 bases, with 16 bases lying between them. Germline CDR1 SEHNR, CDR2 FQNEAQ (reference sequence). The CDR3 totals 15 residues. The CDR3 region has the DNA TGTGCCAGCAGCCCCCTGGGGGAGGGGGACACTGAAGCTTTCTTT. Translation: CASSPLGEGDTEAFF.

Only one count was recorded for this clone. The CDR3 nucleotides are TGTGCCAGCAATCCCAGCGGGGGGAACACCGGGGAGCTGTTTTTT. It codes for CASNPSGGNTGELFF. This chain uses TRBV9 with TRBJ2-2, with 8 nucleotides matching TRBD2. V gave up 6 bases and J gave up 1 base; unmatched junction bases: 5. In germline, CDR1 is SGDLS, CDR2 YYNGEE. The CDR3 extends over 15 amino acids.

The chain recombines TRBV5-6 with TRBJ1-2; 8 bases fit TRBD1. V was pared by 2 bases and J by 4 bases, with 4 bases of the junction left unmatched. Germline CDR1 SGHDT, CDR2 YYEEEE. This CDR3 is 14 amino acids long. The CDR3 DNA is TGTGCCAGCAGCTTTGGGACAGGCCCCTATGGCTACACCTTC. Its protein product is CASSFGTGPYGYTF. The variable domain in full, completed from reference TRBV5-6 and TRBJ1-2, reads DAGVTQSPTHLIKTRGQQVTLRCSPKSGHDTVSWYQQALGQGPQFIFQYYEEEERQRGNFPDRFSGHQFPNYSSELNVNALLLGDSALYLCASSFGTGPYGYTFGSGTRLTVV.

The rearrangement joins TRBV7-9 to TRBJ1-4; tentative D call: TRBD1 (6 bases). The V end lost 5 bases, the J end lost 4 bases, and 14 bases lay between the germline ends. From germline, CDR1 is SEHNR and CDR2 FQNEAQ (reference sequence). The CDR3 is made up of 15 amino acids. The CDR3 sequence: CASSPPTGLNEKLFF. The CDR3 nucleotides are TGTGCCAGCAGCCCTCCGACAGGCCTTAATGAAAAACTGTTTTTT.

Written as DNA, the CDR3 is TGTGCCAGTAGTCTTAGCGGGGCCGGGGAGACCCAGTACTTC. It encodes CASSLSGAGETQYF. The chain joins TRBV19 to TRBJ2-5; 8 bases are shared with TRBD2. Unmatched junction bases numbered 7, after V lost 5 bases and J lost 5 bases. Per germline, CDR1 LNHDA and CDR2 SQIVND (reference sequence). The length of the CDR3 is 14 residues.

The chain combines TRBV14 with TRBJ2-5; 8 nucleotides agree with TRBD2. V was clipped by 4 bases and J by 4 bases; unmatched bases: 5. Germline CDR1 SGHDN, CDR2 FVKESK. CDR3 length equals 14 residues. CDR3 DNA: TGTGCCAGCAGCCTTTCTCGGGGGGGAGAGACCCAGTACTTC. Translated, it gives CASSLSRGGETQYF.

The CDR3: CASSATQGYYGYTF. DNA for the CDR3: TGTGCCAGCAGCGCAACTCAGGGGTACTATGGCTACACCTTC. V usage is TRBV5-5 and J usage is TRBJ1-2, with D possibly TRBD1 on 6 matching bases. CDR3 length: 14 residues. With 4 bases removed from V and 3 bases from J, the gap between germline ends came to 13 bases. Germline lookup yields CDR1 SGHKS and CDR2 YYEKEE (reference sequence).

CDR3 bases: TGCGCCAGCAGCCGGGACTCTCAGGGCACAGATACGCAGTATTTT. Translated: CASSRDSQGTDTQYF. The chain has TRBV5-1 and TRBJ2-3; D is perhaps TRBD2 (6 bases). Trimming cost V 4 bases and J 1 base, with 13 bases left between them. The CDR3 is 15 amino acids. Germline V lookup: CDR1 SGHRS, CDR2 YFSETQ. Complete variable domain (other parts from reference TRBV5-1 and TRBJ2-3): KAGVTQTPRYLIKTRGQQVTLSCSPISGHRSVSWYQQTPGQGLQFLFEYFSETQRNKGNFPGRFSGRQFSNSRSEMNVSTLELGDSALYLCASSRDSQGTDTQYFGPGTRLTVL.